This T cell receptor beta chain was obtained from a study of T-cell reconstitution after alpha-beta-depleted transplantation in children. General study results and limits: Counts and diversity of T cells one year after transplant came mostly from newly produced T cells. Reports say that about two months after transplant, the alpha-beta T cells came out of several hundred graft clones that had expanded. Surviving recipient T cells and intrathymic progenitors accounted for some patients' high TCRbeta diversity at day 60.

Trimming took off 7 bases at V and 4 bases at J, with 14 bases between the two ends. This CDR3 region has 14 residues. Germline lookup yields CDR1 WSHSY and CDR2 SAAADI. This clonotype was detected a few times. No antigen is known for it. For TCRbeta, the library was prepared with unique molecular identifiers. TCRdb passed the PCR reads through MiXCR, listing each CDR3 protein once. This sample has about 340,000 distinct CDR3 sequences, with about a sixth found just once. The sequence was collected from a male patient aged 2 to 9 who had a stem cell transplant for acute lymphoblastic leukemia, so the T cells may come from the graft donor. The J gene is TRBJ2-1, the V gene TRBV10-2; perhaps D is TRBD1 or TRBD2 (5 bases each). The input for sequencing was PBMCs, mostly from graft donor cells, taken 360 days after TCRalphabeta/CD19-depleted stem cell transplant. DNA for the CDR3: TGCGCCAGCAACCACCGGGACGGTTACAATGAGCAGTTCTTC. Translating it yields CASNHRDGYNEQFF.